A single sample is the source of the 18 T cell receptor beta chains below, sequenced in a study of shared clonotypes between healthy human individuals. Measured with immunoSEQ multiplex PCR; TCRdb has only the in-frame clones, and not every one. The table lists about 480,000 clones, approximately 79% of them singletons. Sequencing was done on a sample of PBMCs. The receptors come from a woman aged 40 to 49 in good health. Some clones in this sample may be carry-over from other donors' samples.

The chain links TRBV28 to TRBJ2-3; D remains ambiguous. The CDR3 contains 15 residues. Trimming shortened V by 2 bases and J by 2 bases, and 11 bases separated the two germline ends. Germline loops: CDR1 MDHEN, CDR2 SYDVKM. The chain's CDR3 is CASSLQGWSTDTQYF. CDR3 bases: TGTGCCAGCAGTTTACAAGGGTGGTCCACAGATACGCAGTATTTT.

The chain links TRBV4-2 to TRBJ2-1; a weak D match, TRBD2 (6 bases). The CDR3 extends over 16 amino acids. The germline V gene has CDR1 LGHNA and CDR2 YNFKEQ. The ends were cut back, 1 base at V and 1 base at J, with 11 bases in the middle. CDR3 nucleotide sequence: TGTGCCAGCAGCCAAGGGGGAGCGGGTTCCTACAATGAGCAGTTCTTC. It codes for CASSQGGAGSYNEQFF.

The CDR3 region has the DNA TGCAGCGCTCGGGACGGTCAAAACTATGGCTACACCTTC. This sequence encodes CSARDGQNYGYTF. The gene calls are TRBV29-1 and TRBJ1-2; D might be TRBD1 (5 bases). V was pared by 7 bases and J by 2 bases, with 14 bases between. This CDR3 is 13 amino acids long. Germline lookup yields CDR1 SQVTM and CDR2 ANQGSEA.

The rearrangement links TRBV7-9 to TRBJ1-1, with 9 bases matching TRBD1. This CDR3 is built from 14 residues. After removal of 5 bases from V and 4 bases from J, the junction contained 5 bases not matched to a gene. Germline lookup yields CDR1 SEHNR and CDR2 FQNEAQ (reference sequence). Written as DNA, the CDR3 is TGTGCCAGCAGCCCAGACAGGGGGGGCACTGAAGCTTTCTTT. This encodes CASSPDRGGTEAFF.

This clone has just a few counts. The chain carries TRBV7-6 and TRBJ2-3; the match to TRBD2 covers 7 bases. This CDR3 spans 16 amino acids. V trimming: 1 base; J trimming: 2 bases; junction bases outside the gene matches: 6. Germline CDR1 SGHVS, CDR2 FNYEAQ. The CDR3 reads CASSLGGTNPTDTQYF. CDR3 sequence (DNA): TGTGCCAGCAGCTTAGGGGGGACTAACCCCACAGATACGCAGTATTTT.

J is TRBJ1-6 and V is TRBV18, with 10 bases aligning to TRBD1. Per the germline V gene, CDR1 is KGHSH and CDR2 is LQKENI. This CDR3 contains 14 residues. Germline trimming cut 3 bases from V and 7 bases from J; bases unmatched to any gene: 0. CDR3 in amino acids: CASSPGQGNSPLHF. The CDR3 region has the DNA TGTGCCAGCTCACCGGGACAGGGGAATTCACCCCTCCACTTT.

The chain uses TRBV6-6 and TRBJ2-3; 10 bases match TRBD1. Germline values: CDR1 MNHNY, CDR2 SVGAGI (reference sequence). V dropped 8 bases and J dropped 3; count of bases not matched to a gene: 11. The CDR3 length is 16 residues. For the CDR3, the DNA is TGTGCCAGCCAACCCACGGACAGGGGGTCGACAGATACGCAGTATTTT. This codes for CASQPTDRGSTDTQYF.

This chain joins TRBV5-1 and TRBJ2-1, with 8 positions matching TRBD2. The V segment lost 4 bases and the J segment 3 bases; nucleotides outside the gene matches: 6. This CDR3 has 15 amino acids. Germline CDR1 reads SGHRS; CDR2 reads YFSETQ. CDR3 coding DNA: TGCGCCAGCAGCCCAACTAGCGGCGGCTACAATGAGCAGTTCTTC. Its translation: CASSPTSGGYNEQFF. The variable domain in full, completed from reference TRBV5-1 and TRBJ2-1, reads KAGVTQTPRYLIKTRGQQVTLSCSPISGHRSVSWYQQTPGQGLQFLFEYFSETQRNKGNFPGRFSGRQFSNSRSEMNVSTLELGDSALYLCASSPTSGGYNEQFFGPGTRLTVL.

V is TRBV4-1 and J is TRBJ1-5, with no clear D. Trimming pared 0 bases from V and 0 bases from J, leaving 12 bases between. This CDR3 spans 17 amino acids. Germline values: CDR1 MGHRA, CDR2 YSYEKL. DNA for the CDR3: TGCGCCAGCAGCCAAGAGGTCGCGGACTATAGCAATCAGCCCCAGCATTTT. This gives the protein CASSQEVADYSNQPQHF.

The chain has TRBV11-2 and TRBJ2-1; no reliable D call. V lost 5 bases to trimming and J lost 6 bases, with 5 bases between them. The germline CDR1 and CDR2 sequences are SGHAT and FQNNGV. This CDR3 is 11 amino acids long. CDR3 region: CASSRANEQFF. CDR3 bases: TGTGCCAGCAGCAGGGCCAATGAGCAGTTCTTC. The whole variable domain, filled in from reference TRBV11-2 and TRBJ2-1, reads EAGVAQSPRYKIIEKRQSVAFWCNPISGHATLYWYQQILGQGPKLLIQFQNNGVVDDSQLPKDRFSAERLKGVDSTLKIQPAKLEDSAVYLCASSRANEQFFGPGTRLTVL.

V is TRBV7-9 and J is TRBJ2-2; 8 bases fit TRBD1. The V gene end was trimmed by 1 base and the J gene end by 6 bases; junction bases not matched to a gene: 4. Germline V lookup: CDR1 SEHNR, CDR2 FQNEAQ (reference sequence). The CDR3 is 15 residues long. This CDR3 reads CASSLGQGAPGELFF. The CDR3 nucleotides are TGTGCCAGCAGCTTAGGGCAGGGGGCTCCCGGGGAGCTGTTTTTT.

The chain combines TRBV7-2 with TRBJ1-2, with 8 nucleotides matching TRBD1. Trimming removed 4 bases from V and 7 bases from J; junction bases left unmatched: 8. CDR3 length: 14 residues. The V gene's germline CDR1 is SGHTA and CDR2 FQGNSA. The CDR3 nucleotides read TGTGCCAGCAGCTCAGGCGGGACAGGAGGTGGCTACACCTTC. This translates into CASSSGGTGGGYTF.

This chain uses TRBV11-1 with TRBJ2-7; the D is unclear. The V end was cut by 6 bases, the J end by 2 bases, with 17 bases between. The CDR3 totals 15 residues. CDR1 is SGHAT and CDR2 is FQDESV in the germline V gene (reference sequence). CDR3 bases: TGTGCCAGCAGTTTCCTCCGCTACTCACCCTACGAGCAGTACTTC. This codes for CASSFLRYSPYEQYF.

This CDR3 reads CASSLAGPATQYF. The CDR3 nucleotides are TGCGCCAGCAGCTTGGCTGGCCCGGCGACCCAGTACTTC. This sequence joins TRBV5-1 and TRBJ2-5, with D uncertain. Germline CDR1 SGHRS, CDR2 YFSETQ. V lost 0 bases and J 7 bases, leaving 10 bases between the germline ends. This CDR3 contains 13 residues.

V usage is TRBV11-3 and J usage is TRBJ2-1; D tentatively reads TRBD1 or TRBD2 (5 bases each). The CDR3 is made up of 13 amino acids. Germline-derived CDR1 and CDR2 are SGHNT and YENEEA. V lost 3 bases to trimming and J lost 10 bases, with 13 bases between them. CDR3 bases: TGTGCCAGCAGCTTTACGAGGGGCCAGGAGCAGTTCTTC. Translating gives CASSFTRGQEQFF.

Here the CDR3 reads CASSTTPAYGYTF. In DNA, the CDR3 is TGTGCCAGCAGCACCACCCCGGCCTATGGCTACACCTTC. The chain employs TRBV2 and TRBJ1-2; D gene ambiguous. Germline CDR1 is SNHLY and CDR2 is FYNNEI. V was trimmed by 6 bases and J by 4 bases, leaving 12 bases between them. The CDR3 totals 13 residues. Supplemented by reference TRBV2 and TRBJ1-2, the full variable domain reads EPEVTQTPSHQVTQMGQEVILRCVPISNHLYFYWYRQILGQKVEFLVSFYNNEISEKSEIFDDQFSVERPDGSNFTLKIRSTKLEDSAMYFCASSTTPAYGYTFGSGTRLTVV.

Here the CDR3 DNA reads TGTGCCAGCAGCCTTGGCGGGGATACTGGAAACACCATATATTTT. Its protein product is CASSLGGDTGNTIYF. This chain links TRBV7-9 with TRBJ1-3; no clear D gene. V gave up 5 bases and J gave up 2 bases, with 13 bases separating them. CDR3 size: 15 residues. Germline-derived CDR1 and CDR2 are SEHNR and FQNEAQ (reference sequence). Together with reference TRBV7-9 and TRBJ1-3, the CDR3 gives the full variable domain: DTGVSQNPRHKITKRGQNVTFRCDPISEHNRLYWYRQTLGQGPEFLTYFQNEAQLEKSRLLSDRFSAERPKGSFSTLEIQRTEQGDSAMYLCASSLGGDTGNTIYFGEGSWLTVV.

This chain connects TRBV11-2 to TRBJ1-1; 12 bases fit TRBD1. Looked up from germline, CDR1 is SGHAT and CDR2 is FQNNGV. V lost 3 bases and J lost 0; bases outside the gene matches: 5. This CDR3 has 17 residues. In DNA, the CDR3 is TGTGCCAGCAGCTTGGGGGACAGGGGGCCGATGAACACTGAAGCTTTCTTT. Translated, it gives CASSLGDRGPMNTEAFF.